This T cell receptor (beta chain) was recovered during a study of beta chain features in type 1 diabetes (dated by TCRdb to 2016 to 2019). Regarding the research as a whole: Mean age, gender distribution, total cell number and subset yield did not differ between patients and healthy donors. Across all samples, around 100 million sorted cells were examined, and cell number per subset correlated strongly with RNA yield. In the study, TCRB repertoires of sorted circulating CD4+ T cell subsets from recently diagnosed type 1 diabetes patients were compared with those of matched healthy donors. Regulatory and stem cell-like memory subsets were obtained from only 8 patients and roughly eight healthy donors, while naive and central memory subsets were obtained from all 28 donors.

The entire isolated RNA was reverse transcribed using the High Capacity cDNA Reverse Transcription Kit, and thus expressed TCRB transcripts were sequenced. Naive, central memory and regulatory T cell samples underwent deep immunoSEQ sequencing, averaging approximately 3.3 million total reads per sample. Sorted cells were lysed in RLT buffer and RNA was extracted with DNase-treated RNeasy Micro or Mini kits, depending on cell number. Each cell subset was processed on its own to prevent cross-contamination, while patient and healthy donor samples were processed together. The immunoSEQ multiplex PCR was used to amplify TCRB sequences from cDNA, yielding 87-bp fragments that span the CDR3 region. Sequencing of the amplicons was done on the Illumina HiSeq platform. On the authors' methods: Synthetic template baselines were used to correct PCR bias computationally, reads within Hamming distance 2 were collapsed together, and singletons that could not be merged were discarded. Reads were aligned against IMGT so that V, D and J genes, CDR3 length and insertions or deletions at six rearrangement sites could be assigned. Within each subset, clonotype counts were normalized to sorted cell number, and only after that were true diversity and Gini coefficients computed with the tcR R package. Repertoire sharing was quantified using the overlap coefficient calculated on TCRB nucleotide sequences. As a proxy for the pre-selection repertoire, out-of-frame TCRB sequences from naive cells were analyzed. TCRdb carries this immuneACCESS record with in-frame sequences only. Its versions omit some clonotypes, under half of them owing to an unresolved V gene in the studies checked, with the rest unexplained. Clone size and the V and J calls come from that table; the DNA yielded D and trimming. Across this sample there are 500,000 to 700,000 clones, with around 15% seen only once. The ten largest clones capture about 0.097% of the sample.

This clone was observed a few times. This clone's antigen is unknown. No much larger clonotype is one base removed from it; base qualities were not supplied. The sample holds other DNA sequences that translate to the same CDR3. Overall study outcomes, separate from this receptor: Because cDNA rather than genomic DNA was sequenced, highly expressing activated cells could have been over-represented, although no difference in activation and CD3 levels was found between groups. Naive, central memory and regulatory TCRB repertoires appeared more similar among patients than among healthy donors. Shorter templates might have been favored by PCR, but patient and control samples were amplified and corrected together, so both groups would have been affected equally by any skew. Type 1 diabetes patients showed a moderate but significant shortening of TCRB CDR3 length in all four CD4+ subsets. Patients with type 1 diabetes made fewer insertions and deleted more nucleotides at VDJ recombination sites, implying thymic rearrangement abnormalities. Because small numbers of individuals were included in the HLA sub-analyses, any influence of HLA type on TCRB rearrangement was left unresolved.

V drops 2 bases and J drops 6 bases, leaving 5 bases in between. CDR1 and CDR2, per the germline V gene, are KGHSH and LQKENI. The CDR3 runs 12 residues from the cysteine to the phenylalanine. Solely the CDR3 DNA is kept, with 36 bases framed from the first base. Each donor gave one peripheral blood draw, averaging around 0.11 L, which was collected into heparinised tubes. Naive, central memory, regulatory and stem cell-like memory CD4+ T cells were sorted on a BD FACSAria II using a panel including CD45RO, CCR7, CD25, CD127, CD95 and CD27. A purity above 98% was achieved for all sorted populations. PBMCs were isolated immediately by Lymphoprep density gradient centrifugation and stained directly without culture. To minimize batch effects, samples were stained and sorted in pairs, one healthy donor with one patient per experiment.

This clonotype was sampled from a man between 18 and 35 years old in good health. The rearranged chain carries TRBV18 and TRBJ2-1, with no confident D gene call. The sample taken for sequencing was naive CD4+ T cells from blood. What this sample's cell subset or site label stands for: true naive CD4+ T cells. The CDR3 region: CASSPIGNEQFF. The base sequence is TGTGCCAGCTCACCAATCGGCAATGAGCAGTTCTTC.